The rows below give T cell receptor beta chains drawn from one sample of a study of post-analysis software for immune sequencing data. MiXCR, run by TCRdb on the PCR reads, gives a single entry per CDR3 protein. There are roughly 400,000 distinct CDR3 sequences in the sample; over 30% occur only once, and 6.5% to 8% lies in the top ten. The sequenced sample consisted of blood. The origin of the receptors is a girl under 10 years old with multiple sclerosis. The CDR3 runs from the conserved cysteine through the conserved F or W. Each record gives: V gene, clone size, D gene, J gene, CDR3 DNA, CDR3 protein. D genes are given only for firm matches. Expanded clones get a size class; other rows say once, few or many, or leave the size out.

V: TRBV7-2; size: once; D: -; J: TRBJ1-5; DNA: TGTGCCAGCAGCTTAGGACTGCAGCCCCAGCATTTT; CDR3: CASSLGLQPQHF
V: TRBV29-1; size: -; D: -; J: TRBJ2-3; DNA: TGCAGCGTTGCTTTTCCCCTAGGAAAAGGCACAGATACGCAGTATTTT; CDR3: CSVAFPLGKGTDTQYF
V: TRBV6-2/TRBV6-3; size: few; D: -; J: TRBJ2-3; DNA: TGTGCCAGCAGTGCCGGGACTCCGGGGGAGACAGATACGCAGTATTTT; CDR3: CASSAGTPGETDTQYF
V: TRBV13; size: -; D: -; J: TRBJ2-7; DNA: TGTGCCAGCAGCTCCCGAGGAGGGGGCTACGAGCAGGACTTC; CDR3: CASSSRGGGYEQDF
V: TRBV19; size: -; D: TRBD2; J: TRBJ2-3; DNA: TGTGCCAGTAGTCTATATAGCGGGGAGAGCACAGATACGCAGTATTTT; CDR3: CASSLYSGESTDTQYF
V: TRBV10-1; size: few; D: -; J: TRBJ1-1; DNA: TGCGCCAGCAGTGAGTTGGTGAACACTGAAGCTTTCTTT; CDR3: CASSELVNTEAFF
V: TRBV6-5; size: -; D: -; J: TRBJ2-7; DNA: TGTGCCAGCAGTTCCCCAGGGACGGTTTCCTACGAGCAGTACTTC; CDR3: CASSSPGTVSYEQYF
V: TRBV7-2; size: once; D: -; J: TRBJ2-7; DNA: TGTGCCAGCAGCCGAGCCAGGGTGGCCGGAACCTACGAGCAGTACTTC; CDR3: CASSRARVAGTYEQYF
V: TRBV20-1; size: -; D: TRBD2; J: TRBJ2-3; DNA: TGCAGTGCTAGCCGAGGGGACTATAGCAATCAGCCCCAGTATTTT; CDR3: CSASRGDYSNQPQYF
V: TRBV12-3/TRBV12-4; size: -; D: TRBD2; J: TRBJ2-5; DNA: TGTGCCAGCAGTTTAAGTCTAGCGGGAGGGTTACAAGAGACCCAGTACTTC; CDR3: CASSLSLAGGLQETQYF
V: TRBV12-5; size: -; D: -; J: TRBJ2-7; DNA: TGTGCTAGTGGTTTGGTCCCCTATCTAGGGGACCCCTACGAGCAGTACTTC; CDR3: CASGLVPYLGDPYEQYF
V: TRBV20-1; size: -; D: TRBD2; J: TRBJ2-5; DNA: TGCAGTGCGTTCCGACTAGCGGGGAGCCTCCCCCTACAAGAGACCCAGTACTTC; CDR3: CSAFRLAGSLPLQETQYF
V: TRBV6-2/TRBV6-3; size: few; D: -; J: TRBJ2-3; DNA: TGTGCCAGCAGTTACTCGCCGAGACAGCCAAGCACAGATACGCAGTATTTT; CDR3: CASSYSPRQPSTDTQYF
V: TRBV29-1; size: many; D: -; J: TRBJ2-7; DNA: TGCAGCGTGGTTTCGGAGCAATTCTACGAGCAGTACTTC; CDR3: CSVVSEQFYEQYF
V: TRBV20-1; size: once; D: -; J: TRBJ2-7; DNA: TGCAGTGCTTCTAAAGGGAGTTACGAGCAGTACTTC; CDR3: CSASKGSYEQYF
V: TRBV7-6; size: -; D: -; J: TRBJ1-1; DNA: TGTGCCAGCAGCTTGGGCGAGGACTCTATCGCTTTCTTT; CDR3: CASSLGEDSIAFF
V: TRBV6-1; size: few; D: TRBD2; J: TRBJ2-3; DNA: TGTGCCAGCAGTGAGGGACTACCTAGCACAGATACGCAGTATTTT; CDR3: CASSEGLPSTDTQYF
V: TRBV7-2; size: -; D: -; J: TRBJ1-1; DNA: TGTGCCAGCAGCTTAAGGTCCCCGAACACTGAAGCTTTCTTT; CDR3: CASSLRSPNTEAFF
V: TRBV14; size: few; D: -; J: TRBJ2-6; DNA: TGTGCCAGCAGCCCCCGACAGGCGGCATCTGGGGCCAACGTCCTGACTTTC; CDR3: CASSPRQAASGANVLTF
V: TRBV12-3/TRBV12-4; size: few; D: TRBD2; J: TRBJ2-7; DNA: TGTGCCAGCAGTTGGCTAGCGGGAGGTTCCTACGAGCAGTACTTC; CDR3: CASSWLAGGSYEQYF
V: TRBV7-9; size: few; D: -; J: TRBJ1-2; DNA: TGTGCCAGCAGCTCCTGGCGCCGCTTCTATGGCTACACCTTC; CDR3: CASSSWRRFYGYTF
V: TRBV6-6; size: -; D: -; J: TRBJ1-1; DNA: TGTGCCAGCAGTTATTCGGATGGGGCGGGAGCTTTCTTT; CDR3: CASSYSDGAGAFF
V: TRBV20-1; size: -; D: TRBD1; J: TRBJ1-5; DNA: TGCAGTGGCCGACAGGGAAATCAGCCCCAGCATTTT; CDR3: CSGRQGNQPQHF
V: TRBV7-6; size: -; D: TRBD2; J: TRBJ2-1; DNA: TGTGCCAGCAGCTTAAACCGGGAGGCCCAATATGAGCAGTTCTTC; CDR3: CASSLNREAQYEQFF
V: TRBV9; size: -; D: -; J: TRBJ2-5; DNA: TGTGCCAGCAGCACCTCCCCCAGGCAGGGAGAGACCCAGTACTTC; CDR3: CASSTSPRQGETQYF
V: TRBV20-1; size: few; D: -; J: TRBJ2-7; DNA: TGCAGTGCTAGAGACGAGGGGCAGGGATTTTACGAGCAGTACTTC; CDR3: CSARDEGQGFYEQYF
V: TRBV20-1; size: few; D: -; J: TRBJ2-3; DNA: TGCAGTGCTAGGGACCGTGTGGCGAGAGATACGCAGTATTTT; CDR3: CSARDRVARDTQYF
V: TRBV27; size: few; D: -; J: TRBJ2-1; DNA: TGTGCCAGCAGTTCCGGGACTTACAATGAGCAGTTCTTC; CDR3: CASSSGTYNEQFF
V: TRBV7-3; size: -; D: -; J: TRBJ1-1; DNA: TGTGCCAGCAGCTTAACGGCAGGGCCCAACACTGAAGCTTTCTTT; CDR3: CASSLTAGPNTEAFF
V: TRBV10-3; size: -; D: -; J: TRBJ1-2; DNA: TGTGCCATCAGTGACGGCTATGGCTACACCTTC; CDR3: CAISDGYGYTF
V: TRBV5-6; size: -; D: TRBD1; J: TRBJ2-5; DNA: TGTGCCAGCAGCATTGGACAGGGGGTTCAAGAGACCCAGTACTTC; CDR3: CASSIGQGVQETQYF
V: TRBV9; size: -; D: TRBD2; J: TRBJ2-1; DNA: TGTGCCAGCAGCACCAGTGGACTAGCGCCAGACAATGAGCAGTTCTTC; CDR3: CASSTSGLAPDNEQFF
V: TRBV20-1; size: -; D: -; J: TRBJ2-3; DNA: TGCAGTGCGGCCGGGACGCCTATGGAGTATACGCAGTATTTT; CDR3: CSAAGTPMEYTQYF
V: TRBV5-1; size: -; D: -; J: TRBJ2-1; DNA: TGCGCCAGCAAGAGAGTGGACCGGGACGGTAAGCAGTTCTTC; CDR3: CASKRVDRDGKQFF
V: TRBV12-3/TRBV12-4; size: -; D: -; J: TRBJ2-7; DNA: TGTGCCAGCAGTTTAGACTATTACTACGAGCAGTACTTC; CDR3: CASSLDYYYEQYF
V: TRBV20-1; size: -; D: -; J: TRBJ1-6; DNA: TGCAGTGCTAGAGATTGGGGGACGGGGAATTCACCCCTCCACTTT; CDR3: CSARDWGTGNSPLHF
V: TRBV9; size: -; D: -; J: TRBJ2-7; DNA: TGTGCCAGCAGCGTAGATGTGGGAGGCGAGCAGTACTTC; CDR3: CASSVDVGGEQYF
V: TRBV14; size: -; D: -; J: TRBJ2-6; DNA: TGTGCCAGCAGCCCCGGGGACTTCTCTGGGGCCAACGTCCTGACTTTC; CDR3: CASSPGDFSGANVLTF
V: TRBV29-1; size: -; D: TRBD2; J: TRBJ2-1; DNA: TGCAGCGTTGGGGGGACTAGTCGGAATTACAATGGGCAGTTCTTC; CDR3: CSVGGTSRNYNGQFF
V: TRBV4-1; size: -; D: -; J: TRBJ2-1; DNA: TGCGCCAGCAGCCGGAACACCGGGACAAACAATGAGCAGTTCTTC; CDR3: CASSRNTGTNNEQFF
V: TRBV7-2; size: -; D: TRBD2; J: TRBJ2-4; DNA: TGTGCCAGCAGCTTAGCGGGACTAGCGGAAGTGAAGAAAAACATTCAGTACTTC; CDR3: CASSLAGLAEVKKNIQYF
V: TRBV29-1; size: -; D: -; J: TRBJ2-7; DNA: TGCAGCGTTGAAGGTACGGCGGGGAAGCGCTACGAGCAGTACTTC; CDR3: CSVEGTAGKRYEQYF
V: TRBV7-2; size: -; D: -; J: TRBJ1-2; DNA: TGTGCCAGCAGCTTAGATGGGGCTATTCAACCCTACACCTTC; CDR3: CASSLDGAIQPYTF
V: TRBV6-5; size: -; D: -; J: TRBJ2-7; DNA: TGTGCCAGCAGTTACCGGGGGGCCCACAATGAGCAGTACTTC; CDR3: CASSYRGAHNEQYF
V: TRBV28; size: -; D: -; J: TRBJ2-3; DNA: TGTGCCAGCAGTTTTCGCGACCAGCTTATGGATACGCAGTATTTT; CDR3: CASSFRDQLMDTQYF
V: TRBV12-3/TRBV12-4; size: -; D: -; J: TRBJ1-4; DNA: TGTGCCAGCAGTTTGAGGCAGGCAGGCCCTAATGAAAAACTGTTTTTT; CDR3: CASSLRQAGPNEKLFF
V: TRBV20-1; size: few; D: -; J: TRBJ2-7; DNA: TGCAGTGCTAGAGATCGGGAGCGCAGTTACTCCTACGAGCAGTACTTC; CDR3: CSARDRERSYSYEQYF
V: TRBV4-3; size: few; D: -; J: TRBJ2-3; DNA: TGCGCCAGCAGCCAAGATAGGGTCAGATCGAAGGATACGCAGTATTTT; CDR3: CASSQDRVRSKDTQYF
V: TRBV12-3/TRBV12-4; size: -; D: -; J: TRBJ1-5; DNA: TGTGCCAGCCGTTCTGGAGGGGCGAATCAGCCCCAGCATTTT; CDR3: CASRSGGANQPQHF
V: TRBV6-1; size: -; D: TRBD2; J: TRBJ2-1; DNA: TGTGCCAGCAGGGAGAACGGAGCGGGAGAGTACAATGAGCAGTTCTTC; CDR3: CASRENGAGEYNEQFF
V: TRBV15; size: once; D: -; J: TRBJ1-5; DNA: TGTGCCACCAGCAGAGATATGAGAGCCCAGCCCCAGCATTTT; CDR3: CATSRDMRAQPQHF
V: TRBV10-3; size: once; D: TRBD2; J: TRBJ2-3; DNA: TGTGCCATCAGGGAGGGACTATCCAGCACAGATACGCAGTATTTT; CDR3: CAIREGLSSTDTQYF